Listed below are T cell receptor beta chains from one sample, sequenced in a study of shared clonotypes between healthy human individuals. The method was immunoSEQ multiplex PCR; TCRdb's version includes in-frame clones alone and lacks a portion of them. The table lists a few million clones, about 93% of them singletons. Input material: naive CD8+ T cells from PBMCs. These receptor sequences come from a man aged 18 to 29 in good health. Some clones in this sample may be carry-over from other donors' samples. Each CDR3 is given with its conserved first and last residue. The order of the fields is clone size, J gene, D gene, CDR3 length, V gene, CDR3 DNA, CDR3 protein. The D gene is left open where the match is weak. Size is stated for part of the rows, as once, few or many counts, or as a class when the clone is expanded.

clone_size: .
j_call: TRBJ1-1
d_call: .
cdr3_length: 13
v_call: TRBV29-1
cdr3_nt: TGCAGCGTGACGGGGTTGGGAACGAGGGAAGCTTTCTTT
cdr3_aa: CSVTGLGTREAFF

clone_size: once
j_call: TRBJ1-2
d_call: .
cdr3_length: 15
v_call: TRBV7-8
cdr3_nt: TGTGCCAGCAGCTTAGATCGGTGGCAGTTGGATGGCTACACCTTC
cdr3_aa: CASSLDRWQLDGYTF

clone_size: .
j_call: TRBJ1-1
d_call: .
cdr3_length: 14
v_call: TRBV7-9
cdr3_nt: TGTGCCAGCAGCTTAGGGCTTCAGAACACTGAAGCTTTCTTT
cdr3_aa: CASSLGLQNTEAFF

clone_size: .
j_call: TRBJ2-2
d_call: TRBD1
cdr3_length: 20
v_call: TRBV11-3
cdr3_nt: TGTGCCAGCAGCTCTTCTTTTAGTCATGGACAGGGGGCGAACACCGGGGAGCTGTTTTTT
cdr3_aa: CASSSSFSHGQGANTGELFF

clone_size: .
j_call: TRBJ1-1
d_call: TRBD1
cdr3_length: 16
v_call: TRBV27
cdr3_nt: TGTGCCAGCAGTTTTTTACAGGGGGCGGTAAGGACTGAAGCTTTCTTT
cdr3_aa: CASSFLQGAVRTEAFF

clone_size: .
j_call: TRBJ2-3
d_call: .
cdr3_length: 14
v_call: TRBV11-2
cdr3_nt: TGTGCCAGCAGCTTCGCTAGCGGCACAGATACGCAGTATTTT
cdr3_aa: CASSFASGTDTQYF

clone_size: once
j_call: TRBJ1-6
d_call: .
cdr3_length: 13
v_call: TRBV11-2
cdr3_nt: TGTGCCAGCAGGGACCTGAGAGATTCACCCCTCCACTTT
cdr3_aa: CASRDLRDSPLHF

clone_size: .
j_call: TRBJ2-5
d_call: .
cdr3_length: 13
v_call: TRBV5-4
cdr3_nt: TGTGCCAGCAGCTTTCGGGGTCAAGAGACCCAGTACTTC
cdr3_aa: CASSFRGQETQYF

clone_size: .
j_call: TRBJ2-3
d_call: .
cdr3_length: 15
v_call: TRBV10-3
cdr3_nt: TGTGCCATCAGTGAGTCTGGGGGGCACACAGATACGCAGTATTTT
cdr3_aa: CAISESGGHTDTQYF

clone_size: .
j_call: TRBJ2-5
d_call: .
cdr3_length: 14
v_call: TRBV9
cdr3_nt: TGTGCCAGCAGCGTAGCATCGGTTCTGGGGACCCAGTACTTC
cdr3_aa: CASSVASVLGTQYF

clone_size: .
j_call: TRBJ2-1
d_call: .
cdr3_length: 13
v_call: TRBV6-5
cdr3_nt: TGTGCCAGCAGTTACTCAAGGACGGCAGAGCAGTTCTTC
cdr3_aa: CASSYSRTAEQFF

clone_size: .
j_call: TRBJ1-1
d_call: .
cdr3_length: 15
v_call: TRBV7-9
cdr3_nt: TGTGCCAGCAGCGCTTCCCCGGGGGGCAGTACTGAAGCTTTCTTT
cdr3_aa: CASSASPGGSTEAFF

clone_size: .
j_call: TRBJ2-1
d_call: .
cdr3_length: 18
v_call: TRBV5-1
cdr3_nt: TGCGCCAGCAGCTTGGGACGGATTCCGACCCGGTTCTCAAATGAGCAGTTCTTC
cdr3_aa: CASSLGRIPTRFSNEQFF

clone_size: .
j_call: TRBJ2-3
d_call: .
cdr3_length: 14
v_call: TRBV10-1
cdr3_nt: TGCGCCAGCAGTACAGACTACCGCACAGATACGCAGTATTTT
cdr3_aa: CASSTDYRTDTQYF

clone_size: .
j_call: TRBJ2-3
d_call: .
cdr3_length: 18
v_call: TRBV13
cdr3_nt: TGTGCCAGCAGCTTTAATATGCTATCAGGGCAATGGGGCTATACGCAGTATTTT
cdr3_aa: CASSFNMLSGQWGYTQYF

clone_size: .
j_call: TRBJ2-1
d_call: .
cdr3_length: 13
v_call: TRBV21-1
cdr3_nt: TGTGCCAGCAGCAAGGGAGTCGATGATGAGCAGTTCTTC
cdr3_aa: CASSKGVDDEQFF

clone_size: once
j_call: TRBJ2-1
d_call: TRBD2
cdr3_length: 18
v_call: TRBV19
cdr3_nt: TGTGCCAGTAGTCAACCGACTAGCGCCACCATCTCCTACAATGAGCAGTTCTTC
cdr3_aa: CASSQPTSATISYNEQFF

clone_size: .
j_call: TRBJ2-3
d_call: TRBD1
cdr3_length: 14
v_call: TRBV9
cdr3_nt: TGTGCCAGCAGCGCAAGACAGGGGGCGAATACGCAGTATTTT
cdr3_aa: CASSARQGANTQYF

clone_size: .
j_call: TRBJ2-1
d_call: .
cdr3_length: 15
v_call: TRBV11-2
cdr3_nt: TGTGCCAGCAGCTCCAGACTACCGTCCTACAATGAGCAGTTCTTC
cdr3_aa: CASSSRLPSYNEQFF

clone_size: .
j_call: TRBJ2-1
d_call: .
cdr3_length: 15
v_call: TRBV7-3
cdr3_nt: TGTGCCAGCAGCCACCGGGACAAGACCTACAATGAGCAGTTCTTC
cdr3_aa: CASSHRDKTYNEQFF

clone_size: .
j_call: TRBJ2-1
d_call: .
cdr3_length: 15
v_call: TRBV5-1
cdr3_nt: TGCGCCAGCAGCTTGACCCAGCGGTACTACAATGAGCAGTTCTTC
cdr3_aa: CASSLTQRYYNEQFF

clone_size: .
j_call: TRBJ2-2
d_call: TRBD1
cdr3_length: 15
v_call: TRBV7-3
cdr3_nt: TGTGCCAGCAGCTCCGACAGGGTCGGATCCGGGGAGCTGTTTTTT
cdr3_aa: CASSSDRVGSGELFF

clone_size: .
j_call: TRBJ2-1
d_call: TRBD1
cdr3_length: 13
v_call: TRBV29-1
cdr3_nt: TGCAGCGTTGCAGACAGGGTAGCGAATGAGCAGTTCTTC
cdr3_aa: CSVADRVANEQFF

clone_size: .
j_call: TRBJ2-1
d_call: .
cdr3_length: 12
v_call: TRBV7-8
cdr3_nt: TGTGCCACCGAGGCCCGGTGGAATGAGCAGTTCTTC
cdr3_aa: CATEARWNEQFF

clone_size: few
j_call: TRBJ2-2
d_call: .
cdr3_length: 15
v_call: TRBV28
cdr3_nt: TGTGCCAGCAGCCGGGGGACGGCGAACACCGGGGAGCTGTTTTTT
cdr3_aa: CASSRGTANTGELFF

clone_size: .
j_call: TRBJ1-4
d_call: .
cdr3_length: 16
v_call: TRBV15
cdr3_nt: TGTGCCACCAGCAGAGATAGGGACACCTCTAATGAAAAACTGTTTTTT
cdr3_aa: CATSRDRDTSNEKLFF